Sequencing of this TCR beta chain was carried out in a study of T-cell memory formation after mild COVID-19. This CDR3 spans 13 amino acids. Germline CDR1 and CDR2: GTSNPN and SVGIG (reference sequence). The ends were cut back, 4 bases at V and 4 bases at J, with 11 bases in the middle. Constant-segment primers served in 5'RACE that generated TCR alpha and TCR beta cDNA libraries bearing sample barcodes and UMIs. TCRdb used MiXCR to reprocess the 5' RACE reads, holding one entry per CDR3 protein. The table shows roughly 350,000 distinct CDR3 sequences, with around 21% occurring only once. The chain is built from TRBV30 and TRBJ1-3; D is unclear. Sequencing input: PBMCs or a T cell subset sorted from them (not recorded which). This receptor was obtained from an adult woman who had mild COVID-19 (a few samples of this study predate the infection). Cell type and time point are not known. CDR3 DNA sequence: TGTGCCTGGAAGGAGGCCGGCGGAAACACCATATATTTT. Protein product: CAWKEAGGNTIYF.